These 29 T cell receptor beta chains came from one sample sequenced in a study of blood T cell repertoires in COVID-19. Here immunoSEQ multiplex PCR was the method, and the copy in TCRdb shows in-frame clones only, minus some. Found here are under 150,000 clones, around 79% of them singletons; the top ten hold 20%. The sequencing sample was made of peripheral blood. The receptors shown here come from a man of 80 years or more with acute or convalescent COVID-19.

This clone occurred a few times. In DNA, the CDR3 is TGTGCCAGCAACACGGGACAGACCTACGAGCAGTACTTC. Residues: CASNTGQTYEQYF. J is TRBJ2-7 and V is TRBV25-1, with TRBD1 matching 7 bases. Germline assignment: CDR1 MGHDK and CDR2 SYGVNS. The ends lost 7 bases at V and 2 bases at J; junction bases unmatched: 5. The CDR3 length is 13 residues.

The chain has TRBV3-1 (or the pseudogene TRBV3-2) and TRBJ2-6, with 14 bases fitting TRBD2. CDR1 LGHDT and CDR2 YNNKEL come from the germline V gene (reference sequence). The V gene end was trimmed by 4 bases and the J gene end by 0 bases; junction bases not matched to a gene: 8. The CDR3 runs to 20 residues. The CDR3 DNA follows: TGTGCCAGCAGCCGTGAACGGGGACTAGCGGGAGTCTCTGGGGCCAACGTCCTGACTTTC. As protein: CASSRERGLAGVSGANVLTF.

The J gene is TRBJ2-2, the V gene TRBV28, with D perhaps TRBD1 (5 bases). The germline V gene encodes CDR1 MDHEN and CDR2 SYDVKM. CDR3 length: 18 amino acids. V lost 4 bases and J 3 bases, leaving 21 bases between the germline ends. CDR3 nucleotides: TGTGCCAGCAGTTCACTGGGGCCTGCCGTCGAACACACCGGGGAGCTGTTTTTT. This gives the protein CASSSLGPAVEHTGELFF.

About this clone itself: One end of the junction does not line up with germline, which may come from a read error. The chain is built from TRBV5-6 and TRBJ2-7; 8 bases agree with TRBD1. Germline-derived CDR1 and CDR2 are SGHDT and YYEEEE. This CDR3 spans 14 amino acids. The CDR3 spells CASRGWETGDNRDF. DNA of the CDR3: TGTGCCAGCAGGGGGTGGGAGACAGGGGACAATCGGGACTTC.

Details on this clone: Other nucleotide sequences in the sample specify the same CDR3. The V gene is TRBV7-9, the J gene TRBJ1-1; tentatively, D is TRBD1 (6 bases). Trimming left V 5 bases short and J 1 base short, with 11 bases between. CDR1 is SEHNR, CDR2 FQNEAQ, per germline (reference sequence). The CDR3 runs to 14 residues. For the CDR3, the DNA is TGTGCCAGCAGCCCTACAGGGTGGAACACTGAAGCTTTCTTT. Amino acids: CASSPTGWNTEAFF. The whole variable domain, remainder taken from reference TRBV7-9 and TRBJ1-1, is DTGVSQNPRHKITKRGQNVTFRCDPISEHNRLYWYRQTLGQGPEFLTYFQNEAQLEKSRLLSDRFSAERPKGSFSTLEIQRTEQGDSAMYLCASSPTGWNTEAFFGQGTRLTVV.

The V and J genes are TRBV5-1 and TRBJ2-1; D not resolved. Germline lookup yields CDR1 SGHRS and CDR2 YFSETQ. Trimming left V 0 bases short and J 0 bases short, with 7 bases between. The CDR3 extends over 15 amino acids. The CDR3 region is CASSLDAYSYNEQFF. The CDR3 nucleotides are TGCGCCAGCAGCTTGGATGCCTACTCCTACAATGAGCAGTTCTTC.

This clone was seen once. This rearrangement joins TRBV7-2 to TRBJ2-3; 9 nucleotides agree with TRBD2. The trim removed 3 bases at V and 4 bases at J, leaving 5 bases unmatched. Per the germline V gene, CDR1 is SGHTA and CDR2 is FQGNSA. The CDR3 is made up of 15 amino acids. This CDR3 reads CASSLGGGASDTQYF. In nucleotides, the CDR3 is TGTGCCAGCAGCTTGGGCGGGGGGGCTTCAGATACGCAGTATTTT. Full variable domain (rest looked up from reference TRBV7-2 and TRBJ2-3): GAGVSQSPSNKVTEKGKDVELRCDPISGHTALYWYRQSLGQGLEFLIYFQGNSAPDKSGLPSDRFSAERTGGSVSTLTIQRTQQEDSAVYLCASSLGGGASDTQYFGPGTRLTVL.

The V and J genes are TRBV5-6 and TRBJ2-1; D is uncertain. V was cut by 1 base and J by 4 bases, with 12 bases left in between. This CDR3 has 15 residues. Germline V gene lookup returns CDR1 SGHDT and CDR2 YYEEEE. As DNA, the CDR3 is TGTGCCAGCAGCTTGACGGCAGGTTTTTACAATGAGCAGTTCTTC. Protein: CASSLTAGFYNEQFF.

The chain has TRBV6-2 or TRBV6-3 and TRBJ1-2; TRBD1 agrees at 8 bases. The CDR3 totals 15 residues. Germline V gene data show CDR1 as MNHEY and CDR2 as SVGEGT. J lost 4 bases, V lost 5 bases, and 9 bases had no gene match. CDR3 region: CASSEPTGVGYGYTF. In nucleotides, the CDR3 is TGTGCCAGCAGTGAGCCGACAGGGGTCGGCTATGGCTACACCTTC.

The J gene is TRBJ1-1, the V gene TRBV29-1; no definite D call. This CDR3 has 12 amino acids. V was cut by 4 bases and J by 1 base, with 7 bases left in between. Germline loops: CDR1 SQVTM, CDR2 ANQGSEA. CDR3 amino acids: CSVVGSNTEAFF. The CDR3, as DNA: TGCAGCGTTGTCGGGTCGAACACTGAAGCTTTCTTT.

The table lists this clone with many counts. The rearrangement uses TRBV4-2 and TRBJ1-5, with D perhaps matching TRBD1 (6 bases). The germline gives CDR1 LGHNA, CDR2 YNFKEQ. The germline V and J ends were trimmed by 4 bases and 3 bases, with 22 bases remaining between them. The CDR3 consists of 18 residues. CDR3 region: CASSPSAQGLIDNQPQHF. Here the CDR3 DNA reads TGTGCCAGCAGCCCCTCAGCACAGGGACTAATAGACAATCAGCCCCAGCATTTT.

The chain carries TRBV7-9 and TRBJ2-2; TRBD2 aligns across 8 bases. The junction had 7 bases not matched to a gene; V was cut back by 3 bases and J by 4 bases. CDR3 length: 16 amino acids. Per germline, CDR1 SEHNR and CDR2 FQNEAQ (reference sequence). CDR3 DNA: TGTGCCAGCAGCTTTCGGCGGGGGGTGAGCACCGGGGAGCTGTTTTTT. Protein: CASSFRRGVSTGELFF.

This clone was counted only a few times. The chain is built from TRBV19 and TRBJ1-4, with D maybe TRBD1 (6 bases). The ends were cut back, 4 bases at V and 4 bases at J, with 10 bases in the middle. Germline CDR1 LNHDA, CDR2 SQIVND (reference sequence). This CDR3 has 14 amino acids. This CDR3 reads CASSKRTVNEKLFF. The CDR3, as DNA: TGTGCCAGTAGTAAACGGACAGTTAATGAAAAACTGTTTTTT.

This clone showed up just once. This sample also contains other DNA sequences that code for the same CDR3. V and J are TRBV7-9 and TRBJ1-4; TRBD1 agrees at 7 bases. V dropped 1 base and J dropped 5; count of bases not matched to a gene: 7. Germline V CDR1 and CDR2: SEHNR, FQNEAQ (reference sequence). This CDR3 is built from 16 residues. The CDR3 DNA is TGTGCCAGCAGCTTAGACGGCGCAGGGGGGAATGAAAAACTGTTTTTT. Residues: CASSLDGAGGNEKLFF. The complete variable domain, with remaining parts taken from reference TRBV7-9 and TRBJ1-4, reads DTGVSQNPRHKITKRGQNVTFRCDPISEHNRLYWYRQTLGQGPEFLTYFQNEAQLEKSRLLSDRFSAERPKGSFSTLEIQRTEQGDSAMYLCASSLDGAGGNEKLFFGSGTQLSVL.

This chain uses TRBV2 with TRBJ1-2; no firm D call. With 4 bases removed from V and 1 base from J, the gap between germline ends came to 4 bases. Germline V CDR1 and CDR2: SNHLY, FYNNEI. CDR3 length equals 12 residues. The CDR3 protein is CASSASNYGYTF. For the CDR3, the DNA is TGTGCCAGCAGTGCTAGTAACTATGGCTACACCTTC.

This clone was recorded many times. This sequence joins TRBV5-1 and TRBJ2-7; D is possibly TRBD1 (6 bases). CDR3 length equals 14 residues. Between the trimmed V and J ends, which lost 0 bases and 5 bases, there was a span of 12 bases. Per the germline V gene, CDR1 is SGHRS and CDR2 is YFSETQ. The CDR3 region has the DNA TGCGCCAGCAGCTTGGTTGGGACACCTAACGAGCAGTACTTC. Translating gives CASSLVGTPNEQYF.

This clone has more than one count but fewer than ten. This rearrangement joins TRBV7-3 to TRBJ1-6, with D hard to call. Trimming removed 7 bases from V and 9 bases from J, with 10 bases in between. The CDR3 has 12 amino acids. CDR1 and CDR2 (germline): SGHTA, FQGTGA. This CDR3 reads CASTYRTSPLHF. CDR3 in DNA: TGTGCCAGCACCTATCGTACTTCACCCCTCCACTTT.

The rearrangement links TRBV4-1 to TRBJ2-7, with TRBD1 identical over 8 bases. The V gene's germline CDR1 is MGHRA and CDR2 YSYEKL. Losses at the gene ends were 5 bases for V and 0 bases for J; bases not matched to a gene: 6. This CDR3 is built from 15 residues. CDR3 in DNA: TGCGCCAGCAGCGCCACAGGGGGAAGCTCCTACGAGCAGTACTTC. Encoded protein: CASSATGGSSYEQYF.

This clone was detected a few times. V and J are TRBV11-3 and TRBJ1-1; 9 bases are shared with TRBD1. The CDR3 runs to 13 residues. Germline loops: CDR1 SGHNT, CDR2 YENEEA. Germline trimming cut 3 bases from V and 7 bases from J; bases unmatched to any gene: 3. The CDR3 here is CASSLGQGSEAFF. DNA of the CDR3: TGTGCCAGCAGCTTGGGACAGGGTAGTGAAGCTTTCTTT.

This sequence joins TRBV19 and TRBJ2-3, with TRBD1 matching over 8 bases. CDR1 and CDR2 from the germline V gene are LNHDA and SQIVND (reference sequence). The CDR3 totals 15 residues. V shed 7 bases and J 0 bases; nucleotides not matched to a gene: 6. The CDR3 DNA reads TGTGCCAGTAATCCAGGGGGCCTAAGCACAGATACGCAGTATTTT. Protein sequence: CASNPGGLSTDTQYF.

J is TRBJ1-5 and V is TRBV6-5, with 9 bases aligning to TRBD1. CDR1 MNHEY and CDR2 SVGAGI come from the germline V gene. J lost 2 bases, V lost 6 bases, and 5 bases had no gene match. The CDR3 spans 15 residues. CDR3 in DNA: TGTGCCAGCAGGGGGGACAGGGTCGGCAATCAGCCCCAGCATTTT. This sequence encodes CASRGDRVGNQPQHF.

The chain recombines TRBV5-1 with TRBJ2-2; 7 nucleotides match TRBD1. The V gene's germline CDR1 is SGHRS and CDR2 YFSETQ. This CDR3 spans 16 amino acids. J lost 3 bases, V lost 5 bases, and 10 bases had no gene match. This CDR3 is CASSPIPGQYTGELFF. DNA of the CDR3: TGCGCCAGCAGTCCGATTCCGGGACAGTACACCGGGGAGCTGTTTTTT.

The V call is TRBV7-9, the J call TRBJ2-2; the match to TRBD1 covers 9 bases. Trimming took 5 bases from V and 6 from J; bases not matched to a gene: 13. The CDR3 consists of 17 residues. The V gene's germline CDR1 is SEHNR and CDR2 FQNEAQ (reference sequence). DNA of the CDR3: TGTGCCAGCAGCCAAAAGTTTGGGACAGGGCCATCCGGGGAGCTGTTTTTT. Its translation is CASSQKFGTGPSGELFF.

This clone was observed a few times. The chain joins TRBV9 to TRBJ2-2; TRBD1 matches at 9 bases. V was clipped by 0 bases and J by 5 bases; unmatched bases: 5. From germline, CDR1 is SGDLS and CDR2 YYNGEE. This CDR3 spans 16 amino acids. The CDR3: CASSVVGTGSTGELFF. The DNA for the CDR3 is TGTGCCAGCAGCGTAGTCGGGACAGGGTCAACCGGGGAGCTGTTTTTT.

This clone has more than one count but fewer than ten. The V call is TRBV29-1, the J call TRBJ2-1, with TRBD2 identical over 9 bases. The J segment lost 1 base and the V segment lost 1 base, leaving 2 bases of the junction unmatched. This CDR3 has 15 amino acids. The germline V gene has CDR1 SQVTM and CDR2 ANQGSEA. Here the CDR3 DNA reads TGCAGCGTTGAAGGGAGCGGGGGGTCCTACAATGAGCAGTTCTTC. This gives the protein CSVEGSGGSYNEQFF.

V gene TRBV6-5 combines with J gene TRBJ1-1, with 8 bases that match TRBD1. Germline V gene sequence: CDR1 MNHEY, CDR2 SVGAGI. The CDR3 totals 15 residues. With 2 bases clipped from V and 4 bases from J, the junction kept 6 bases outside the gene matches. This chain's CDR3 is CASSYLAGGSTEAFF. Written as DNA, the CDR3 is TGTGCCAGCAGTTACCTAGCAGGGGGCTCCACTGAAGCTTTCTTT.

The rearrangement uses TRBV5-1 and TRBJ1-1, with 7 positions matching TRBD1. The CDR3 runs to 15 residues. V dropped 0 bases and J dropped 4; count of bases not matched to a gene: 6. Germline CDR1 SGHRS, CDR2 YFSETQ. The CDR3 nucleotides read TGCGCCAGCAGCTTGGCCGTGAGACAGGGCACTGAAGCTTTCTTT. Translating it yields CASSLAVRQGTEAFF.

The chain has TRBV2 and TRBJ1-4; TRBD1 matches at 10 bases. Looked up from germline, CDR1 is SNHLY and CDR2 is FYNNEI. The CDR3 has 13 residues. V gave up 8 bases and J gave up 13 bases; unmatched junction bases: 10. CDR3 amino acids: CASEDRGSVGLFF. CDR3 sequence (DNA): TGTGCCAGCGAGGACAGGGGGTCGGTCGGACTGTTTTTT.

V gene TRBV6-5 combines with J gene TRBJ2-7, with a tentative D call TRBD1 (6 bases). Germline CDR1 is MNHEY and CDR2 is SVGAGI. The CDR3 is 14 amino acids. Deletions cut 8 bases from V and 1 base from J, with 15 bases between. The CDR3 bases are TGTGCCAGCGGCCTCCCGGGACATTCCTACGAGCAGTACTTC. Translated: CASGLPGHSYEQYF.